This T cell receptor (beta chain) is drawn from a study of T-cell memory formation after mild COVID-19. Trimming pared 4 bases from V and 3 bases from J, leaving 10 bases between. This CDR3 comprises 13 residues. Germline V gene data show CDR1 as LGHNA and CDR2 as YSLEER. cDNA libraries for TCR alpha and TCR beta, carrying sample barcodes and UMIs, came from 5'RACE with constant-segment primers. TCRdb re-analysed the 5' RACE reads in MiXCR, keeping a single row per CDR3 protein. The repertoire holds roughly 410,000 distinct CDR3 sequences, with approximately 24% as singletons. The receptor's source is an adult woman who had mild COVID-19 (a few samples of this study predate the infection). Cell type and time point are not known. Sequencing was done on a sample of PBMCs or a T cell subset sorted from them (not recorded which). The chain combines TRBV4-3 with TRBJ2-7; D is uncertain. CDR3 sequence reads: CASSPFILYEQYF. In nucleotides, the CDR3 is TGCGCCAGCAGCCCCTTTATACTCTACGAGCAGTACTTC.